Following are 19 T cell receptor beta chains from one sample sequenced in a study of T-cell memory formation after mild COVID-19. TCRdb reprocessed the 5' RACE reads via MiXCR and lists one record per CDR3 protein. The table includes about 57,000 distinct CDR3 sequences, 10% to 15% detected once. Sample: PBMCs or a T cell subset sorted from them (not recorded which). Source of these receptors: a man between 18 and 35 years old who had mild COVID-19 (a few samples of this study predate the infection). Cell type and time point are not known.

This clonotype appeared many times. The chain is built from TRBV27 and TRBJ2-7; TRBD1 might be the D (5 bases). Germline loops: CDR1 MNHEY, CDR2 SMNVEV (reference sequence). The CDR3 extends over 14 amino acids. Trimming cost V 8 bases and J 4 bases, with 18 bases left between them. The CDR3 reads CASVSRAPLYEQYF. In DNA, the CDR3 is TGTGCCAGCGTTTCCAGGGCCCCCCTTTACGAGCAGTACTTC.

The table lists this clonotype with a few counts. The chain combines TRBV3-1 with TRBJ1-2; D is possibly TRBD1 (5 bases). Germline CDR1 is LGHDT and CDR2 is YNNKEL (reference sequence). The CDR3 is 14 amino acids. Trimming pared 1 base from V and 6 bases from J, leaving 12 bases between. CDR3 protein: CASSQGLWGDGYTF. In nucleotides, the CDR3 is TGTGCCAGCAGCCAAGGACTATGGGGGGATGGCTACACCTTC.

The rearrangement uses TRBV28 and TRBJ2-5, with D perhaps matching TRBD2 (5 bases). The CDR3 length is 13 residues. The germline CDR1 and CDR2 sequences are MDHEN and SYDVKM. The germline V and J ends were trimmed by 4 bases and 5 bases, with 11 bases remaining between them. In nucleotides, the CDR3 is TGTGCCAGCAGTTCCGGGGTCTATGAGACCCAGTACTTC. Residues: CASSSGVYETQYF.

J is TRBJ2-3 and V is TRBV11-3, with 9 bases fitting TRBD2. The CDR3 is made up of 14 amino acids. Germline V gene lookup returns CDR1 SGHNT and CDR2 YENEEA. Trimming removed 3 bases from V and 5 bases from J; junction bases left unmatched: 3. The CDR3 loop is CASSFSGGVDTQYF. The CDR3 nucleotides are TGTGCCAGCAGCTTTAGCGGGGGCGTAGATACGCAGTATTTT.

The rearrangement links TRBV7-2 to TRBJ1-2, with 11 bases that match TRBD1. This CDR3 has 15 residues. V shed 5 bases and J 8 bases; nucleotides not matched to a gene: 10. CDR1 is SGHTA and CDR2 is FQGNSA in the germline V gene. CDR3 sequence reads: CASSPGQGADGGYTF. The CDR3 region has the DNA TGTGCCAGCAGCCCCGGACAGGGGGCGGACGGGGGCTACACCTTC.

The rearrangement uses TRBV20-1 and TRBJ2-7, with TRBD1 identical over 9 bases. The CDR3 length is 15 residues. Trimming at V came to 2 bases and at J to 7 bases, leaving 12 bases not matched to a gene. CDR1 is DFQATT, CDR2 SNEGSKA, per germline (reference sequence). CDR3 region: CSARIVGQGLGEQYF. CDR3 nucleotides: TGCAGTGCTAGAATCGTGGGACAGGGCTTAGGGGAGCAGTACTTC.

This clonotype was recorded at least ten times. The chain joins TRBV7-2 to TRBJ2-5; TRBD1 matches 11 bases. The ends lost 5 bases at V and 0 bases at J; junction bases unmatched: 5. The germline gives CDR1 SGHTA, CDR2 FQGNSA. The CDR3 covers 16 residues. As DNA, the CDR3 is TGTGCCAGCAGCCCCTGGACAGGGGGCTACCAAGAGACCCAGTACTTC. Translated, it gives CASSPWTGGYQETQYF.

This clonotype was observed at least ten times. The chain couples TRBV4-2 to TRBJ1-1; unclear D gene. The V gene lost 1 base and the J gene lost 3 bases, with 18 bases spanning the gap. CDR1 and CDR2 from the germline V gene are LGHNA and YNFKEQ. This CDR3 has 17 residues. The CDR3 reads CASSQGSGWVRDTEAFF. The CDR3 DNA reads TGTGCCAGCAGCCAAGGGAGTGGATGGGTTAGAGACACTGAAGCTTTCTTT.

This rearrangement joins TRBV5-1 to TRBJ2-7, with TRBD1 matching 7 bases. This CDR3 contains 15 residues. Unmatched junction bases numbered 3, after V lost 0 bases and J lost 0 bases. The V gene's germline CDR1 is SGHRS and CDR2 YFSETQ. The CDR3 DNA sequence: TGCGCCAGCAGCTTGGACAGGGGTAGCTCCTACGAGCAGTACGTC. This sequence encodes CASSLDRGSSYEQYV.

The chain is built from TRBV24-1 and TRBJ2-3; D is ambiguous. CDR1 and CDR2 from the germline V gene are KGHDR and SFDVKD. CDR3 length: 15 residues. Trimming took off 2 bases at V and 2 bases at J, with 10 bases between the two ends. CDR3 residues: CATSDSDGYTDTQYF. The CDR3 DNA reads TGTGCCACCAGTGATTCTGACGGATACACAGATACGCAGTATTTT.

The chain employs TRBV14 and TRBJ2-7; D gene ambiguous. The CDR3 is made up of 13 amino acids. V lost 4 bases and J lost 1, with 8 bases in between. CDR1 and CDR2 from the germline V gene are SGHDN and FVKESK. The CDR3, as DNA: TGTGCCAGCAGCCTGCAGCCTTCCTACGAGCAGTACGTC. This codes for CASSLQPSYEQYV.

This clonotype appeared a few times. A read error may produce the germline difference seen at one junction end. The rearrangement joins TRBV7-9 to TRBJ2-4; 13 bases match TRBD2. CDR3 length equals 14 residues. CDR1 is SEHNR and CDR2 is FQNEAQ in the germline V gene (reference sequence). CDR3 protein: CASTPGTSGDQHHF. CDR3 nucleotides: TGTGCCAGCACCCCTGGGACTAGCGGGGATCAGCACCACTTC.

The V call is TRBV27, the J call TRBJ2-1, with D perhaps matching TRBD1 (5 bases). The CDR3 sequence is 14 residues long. V lost 6 bases and J lost 4, with 13 bases in between. Germline assignment: CDR1 MNHEY and CDR2 SMNVEV (reference sequence). The CDR3 nucleotides are TGTGCCAGCAGGCAGGGATCTACGTACAATGAGCAGTTCTTC. Protein product: CASRQGSTYNEQFF.

By proportion, this clonotype is large. The V gene is TRBV7-2, the J gene TRBJ2-2; D ambiguous. CDR1 and CDR2 from the germline V gene are SGHTA and FQGNSA. CDR3 size: 15 residues. The V end was cut by 3 bases, the J end by 2 bases, with 10 bases between. CDR3 residues: CASSFIQVNTGELFF. The CDR3 DNA reads TGTGCCAGCAGCTTTATCCAGGTCAACACCGGGGAGCTGTTTTTT.

This clonotype showed up just a few times. This sequence joins TRBV6-2 or TRBV6-3 and TRBJ2-6; D gene ambiguous. V lost 2 bases, J lost 2 bases, and 7 bases lay in between. Per germline, CDR1 MNHEY and CDR2 SVGEGT. The CDR3 runs 15 residues. The CDR3 here is CASSYGPPGANVLTF. CDR3 nucleotides: TGTGCCAGCAGTTACGGGCCGCCTGGGGCCAACGTCCTGACTTTC.

Notes on this clonotype: Germline and junction disagree at one end, which may indicate a read error. V is TRBV9 and J is TRBJ1-5, with D possibly TRBD1 on 6 matching bases. CDR1 SGDLS and CDR2 YYNGEE come from the germline V gene. The CDR3 totals 15 residues. CDR3 protein: CASSPTGLSNQHQHF. As DNA, the CDR3 is TGTGCCAGCAGCCCTACAGGGTTGAGCAATCAGCACCAGCATTTT.

The V call is TRBV12-3 or TRBV12-4, the J call TRBJ1-2; D uncertain. The CDR3 totals 13 residues. Trimming removed 6 bases from V and 3 bases from J, with 11 bases in between. The CDR3 coding sequence is TGTGCCAGCAGGATCGGGTTCTACTATGGCTACACCTTC. This translates into CASRIGFYYGYTF.

This chain connects TRBV6-6 to TRBJ1-6, with D uncertain. Deletions cut 0 bases from V and 9 bases from J, with 6 bases between. This CDR3 region has 13 residues. Germline CDR1 and CDR2: MNHNY and SVGAGI (reference sequence). Here the CDR3 reads CASSYSGISPLHF. The CDR3 coding sequence is TGTGCCAGCAGTTACTCGGGGATTTCACCCCTCCACTTT.

In this sample, this clonotype turned up once. V and J are TRBV30 and TRBJ1-1; D is possibly TRBD1 (5 bases). V lost 6 bases and J 6 bases, leaving 17 bases between the germline ends. Germline loops: CDR1 GTSNPN, CDR2 SVGIG (reference sequence). The CDR3 totals 13 residues. In DNA form, the CDR3 reads TGTGCCTGTATCCGGGACCCTGGAGCTGAAGCTTTCTTT. This translates into CACIRDPGAEAFF.